This T cell receptor beta chain was sequenced in a study of Ad26.COV2.S vaccination and SARS-CoV-2 variants. Whole-study results and caveats: Vaccine and placebo recipients had comparable breadth of non-spike TCRs. Researchers cautioned that TCR breadth and depth analyses may have underestimated total T cell responses. Vaccine recipients surpassed placebo recipients in spike-specific TCR breadth.

With respect to this clone: What it binds is unknown.

The germline CDR1 and CDR2 sequences are SGHKS and YYEKEE (reference sequence). V dropped 0 bases and J dropped 3 bases, with 4 bases sitting between them. This CDR3 spans 13 amino acids. Clones were read by immunoSEQ multiplex PCR, and TCRdb kept only the in-frame ones, dropping some. The sample consists of more than 85,000 clones, around three quarters of them appearing once. The sample here was peripheral blood, taken after recovery from COVID-19. The chain joins TRBV5-5 to TRBJ1-5, with D unclear. This clonotype was sampled from a human donor who had recovered from COVID-19. The CDR3, as DNA: TGTGCCAGCAGCTTGGGAGACAATCAGCCCCAGCATTTT. It codes for CASSLGDNQPQHF.